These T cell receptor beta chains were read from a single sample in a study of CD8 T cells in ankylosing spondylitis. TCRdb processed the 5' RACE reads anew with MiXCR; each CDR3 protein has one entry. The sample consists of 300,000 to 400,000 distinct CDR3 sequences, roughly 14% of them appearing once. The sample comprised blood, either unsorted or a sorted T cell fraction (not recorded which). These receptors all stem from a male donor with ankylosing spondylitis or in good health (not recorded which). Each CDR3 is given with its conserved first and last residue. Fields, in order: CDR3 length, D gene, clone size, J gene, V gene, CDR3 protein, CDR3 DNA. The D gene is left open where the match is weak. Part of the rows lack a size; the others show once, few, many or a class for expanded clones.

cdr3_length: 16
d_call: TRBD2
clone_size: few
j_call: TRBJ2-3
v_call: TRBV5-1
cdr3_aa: CASSVPAGLTTDTQYF
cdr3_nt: TGCGCCAGCAGCGTACCAGCGGGACTTACCACAGATACGCAGTATTTT

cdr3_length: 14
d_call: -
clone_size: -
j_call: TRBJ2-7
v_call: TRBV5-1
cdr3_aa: CASSLRAFDYEQYF
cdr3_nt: TGCGCCAGCAGCCTCAGGGCTTTCGACTACGAGCAGTACTTC

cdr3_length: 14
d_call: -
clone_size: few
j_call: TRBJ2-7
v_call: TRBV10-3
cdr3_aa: CATGARDSSYEQYF
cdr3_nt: TGTGCCACTGGGGCCCGGGACTCCTCCTACGAGCAGTACTTC

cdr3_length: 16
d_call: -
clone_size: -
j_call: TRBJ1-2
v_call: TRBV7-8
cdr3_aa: CASSRVGQTSLYGYTF
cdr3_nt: TGTGCCAGCAGCCGAGTCGGGCAGACTTCTCTCTATGGCTACACCTTC

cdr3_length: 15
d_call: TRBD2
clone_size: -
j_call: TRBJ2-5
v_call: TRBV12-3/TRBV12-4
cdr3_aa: CASSFRLAGEETQYF
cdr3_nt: TGTGCCAGCAGTTTCAGACTAGCGGGGGAAGAGACCCAGTACTTC

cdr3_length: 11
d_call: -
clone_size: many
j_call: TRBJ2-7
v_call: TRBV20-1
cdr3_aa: CSARGGYEQYF
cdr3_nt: TGCAGTGCTAGAGGGGGGTACGAGCAGTACTTC

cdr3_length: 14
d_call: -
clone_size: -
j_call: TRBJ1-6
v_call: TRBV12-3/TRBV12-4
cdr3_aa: CASSPEGNNSPLHF
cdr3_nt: TGTGCCAGCAGTCCCGAGGGGAACAATTCACCCCTCCACTTT

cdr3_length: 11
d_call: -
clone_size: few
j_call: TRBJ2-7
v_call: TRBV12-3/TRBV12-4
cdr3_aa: CASSLMSEQYF
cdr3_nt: TGTGCCAGCAGTTTAATGTCGGAGCAGTACTTC

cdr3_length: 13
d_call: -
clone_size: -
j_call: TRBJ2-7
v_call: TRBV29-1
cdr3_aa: CSVSGLTAYEQYF
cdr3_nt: TGCAGCGTCTCGGGACTTACCGCCTACGAGCAGTACTTC

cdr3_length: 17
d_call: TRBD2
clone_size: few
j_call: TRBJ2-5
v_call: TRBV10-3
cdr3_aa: CAISLGLAETSQETQYF
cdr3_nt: TGTGCCATCAGTCTGGGACTAGCGGAGACCTCCCAAGAGACCCAGTACTTC

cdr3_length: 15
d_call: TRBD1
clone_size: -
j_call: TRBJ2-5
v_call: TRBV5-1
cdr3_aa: CASSRSTGGEETQYF
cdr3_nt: TGCGCCAGCAGTCGTTCGACAGGGGGGGAAGAGACCCAGTACTTC

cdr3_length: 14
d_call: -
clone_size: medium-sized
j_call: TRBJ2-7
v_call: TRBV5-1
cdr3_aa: CASSLSAGTREQYF
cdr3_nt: TGCGCCAGCAGCTTGTCGGCGGGGACACGCGAGCAGTACTTC

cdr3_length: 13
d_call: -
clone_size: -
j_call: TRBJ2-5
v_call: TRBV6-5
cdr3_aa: CASSSGDRKTQYF
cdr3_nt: TGTGCCAGCAGTTCTGGAGACCGAAAGACCCAGTACTTC

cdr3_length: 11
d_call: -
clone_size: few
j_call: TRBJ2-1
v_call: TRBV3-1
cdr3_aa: CASRHYNEQFF
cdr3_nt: TGTGCCAGCAGACATTACAATGAGCAGTTCTTC

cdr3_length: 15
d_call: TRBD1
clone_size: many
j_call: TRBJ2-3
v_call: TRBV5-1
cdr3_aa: CASSDLGQHTDTQYF
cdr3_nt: TGCGCCAGCAGCGACCTGGGACAGCACACAGATACGCAGTATTTT

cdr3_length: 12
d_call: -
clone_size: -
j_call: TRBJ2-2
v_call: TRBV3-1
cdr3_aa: CASSQEVGELFF
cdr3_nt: TGTGCCAGCAGCCAAGAGGTCGGGGAGCTGTTTTTT

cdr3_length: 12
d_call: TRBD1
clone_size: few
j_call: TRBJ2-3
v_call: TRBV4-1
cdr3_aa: CASSQDRTGRYF
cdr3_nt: TGCGCCAGCAGCCAAGATAGGACAGGGAGGTATTTT

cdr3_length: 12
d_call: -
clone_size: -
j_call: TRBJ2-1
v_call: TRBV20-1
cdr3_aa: CSASSAGGEQFF
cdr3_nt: TGCAGTGCTAGCTCTGCTGGGGGTGAGCAGTTCTTC

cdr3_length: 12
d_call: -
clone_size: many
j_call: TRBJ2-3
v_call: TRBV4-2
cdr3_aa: CASSLSGDTQYF
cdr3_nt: TGTGCCAGCAGCCTGAGTGGAGATACGCAGTATTTT

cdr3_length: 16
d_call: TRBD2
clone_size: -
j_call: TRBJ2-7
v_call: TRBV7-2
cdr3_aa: CASSLVGGRAGYEQYF
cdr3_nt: TGTGCCAGCAGCTTAGTGGGCGGGAGGGCCGGGTACGAGCAGTACTTC

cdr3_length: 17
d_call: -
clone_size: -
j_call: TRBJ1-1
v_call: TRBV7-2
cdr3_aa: CASSSGWQGRRDTEAFF
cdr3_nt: TGTGCCAGCAGCTCAGGGTGGCAGGGCCGGCGGGACACTGAAGCTTTCTTT

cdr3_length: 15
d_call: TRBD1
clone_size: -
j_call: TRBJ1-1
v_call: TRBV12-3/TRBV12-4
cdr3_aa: CASSPGQGAWLEAFF
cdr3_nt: TGTGCCAGCAGCCCCGGACAGGGGGCTTGGCTGGAAGCTTTCTTT

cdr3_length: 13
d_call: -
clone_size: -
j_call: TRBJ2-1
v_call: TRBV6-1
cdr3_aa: CASRGRAYNEQFF
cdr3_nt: TGTGCCAGCAGGGGCAGGGCCTACAATGAGCAGTTCTTC

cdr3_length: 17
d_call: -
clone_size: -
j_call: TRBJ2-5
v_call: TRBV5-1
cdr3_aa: CASSLGAWQGLTETQYF
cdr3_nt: TGCGCCAGCAGCTTGGGGGCGTGGCAGGGCCTAACAGAGACCCAGTACTTC

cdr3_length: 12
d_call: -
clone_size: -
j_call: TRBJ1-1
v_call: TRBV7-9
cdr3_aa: CASSLDNTEAFF
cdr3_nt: TGTGCCAGCAGCCTAGACAACACTGAAGCTTTCTTT

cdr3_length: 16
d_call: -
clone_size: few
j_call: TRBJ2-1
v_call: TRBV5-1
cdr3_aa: CASSLGAPLLYNEQFF
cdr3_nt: TGCGCCAGCAGCTTGGGGGCCCCCCTCCTCTACAATGAGCAGTTCTTC

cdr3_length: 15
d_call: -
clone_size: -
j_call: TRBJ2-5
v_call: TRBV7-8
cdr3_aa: CASSLGGRGRETQYF
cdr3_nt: TGTGCCAGCAGCTTAGGAGGAAGGGGCCGGGAGACCCAGTACTTC

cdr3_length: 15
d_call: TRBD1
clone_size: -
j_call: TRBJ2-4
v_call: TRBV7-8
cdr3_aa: CASSLTPDRDGRQYF
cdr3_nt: TGTGCCAGCAGCCTTACCCCAGACAGGGACGGGCGTCAGTACTTC

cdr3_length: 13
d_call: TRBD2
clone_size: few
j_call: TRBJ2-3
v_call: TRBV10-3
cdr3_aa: CAIGTSGGDTQYF
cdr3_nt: TGTGCCATCGGCACTAGCGGGGGAGATACGCAGTATTTT

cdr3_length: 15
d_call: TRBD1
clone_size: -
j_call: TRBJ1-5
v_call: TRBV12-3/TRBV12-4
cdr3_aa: CASSWLAGGIQPQHF
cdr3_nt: TGTGCCAGCAGTTGGCTGGCAGGGGGCATTCAGCCCCAGCATTTT

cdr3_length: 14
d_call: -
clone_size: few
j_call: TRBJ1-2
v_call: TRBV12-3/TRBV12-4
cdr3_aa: CASSLRVLGDGYTF
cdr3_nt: TGTGCCAGCAGTTTAAGGGTCCTGGGAGATGGCTACACCTTC

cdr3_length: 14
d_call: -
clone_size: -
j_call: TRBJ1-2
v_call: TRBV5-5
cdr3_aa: CASSSNDKFYGYTF
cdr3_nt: TGTGCCAGCAGCTCGAACGACAAATTCTATGGCTACACCTTC

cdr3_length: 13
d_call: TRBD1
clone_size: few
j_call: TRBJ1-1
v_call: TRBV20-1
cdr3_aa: CSARTGGAPEAFF
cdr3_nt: TGCAGTGCTAGGACAGGGGGGGCCCCTGAAGCTTTCTTT

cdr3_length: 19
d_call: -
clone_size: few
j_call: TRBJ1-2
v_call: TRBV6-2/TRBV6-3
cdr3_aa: CASSYSRTGGNGSRYGYTF
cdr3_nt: TGTGCCAGCAGTTACTCGAGGACGGGTGGAAACGGGAGCCGCTATGGCTACACCTTC

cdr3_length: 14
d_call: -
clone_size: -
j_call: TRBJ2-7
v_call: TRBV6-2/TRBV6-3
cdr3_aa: CARWTSSSAYEQYF
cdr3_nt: TGTGCCCGCTGGACTTCTTCCTCTGCCTACGAGCAGTACTTC